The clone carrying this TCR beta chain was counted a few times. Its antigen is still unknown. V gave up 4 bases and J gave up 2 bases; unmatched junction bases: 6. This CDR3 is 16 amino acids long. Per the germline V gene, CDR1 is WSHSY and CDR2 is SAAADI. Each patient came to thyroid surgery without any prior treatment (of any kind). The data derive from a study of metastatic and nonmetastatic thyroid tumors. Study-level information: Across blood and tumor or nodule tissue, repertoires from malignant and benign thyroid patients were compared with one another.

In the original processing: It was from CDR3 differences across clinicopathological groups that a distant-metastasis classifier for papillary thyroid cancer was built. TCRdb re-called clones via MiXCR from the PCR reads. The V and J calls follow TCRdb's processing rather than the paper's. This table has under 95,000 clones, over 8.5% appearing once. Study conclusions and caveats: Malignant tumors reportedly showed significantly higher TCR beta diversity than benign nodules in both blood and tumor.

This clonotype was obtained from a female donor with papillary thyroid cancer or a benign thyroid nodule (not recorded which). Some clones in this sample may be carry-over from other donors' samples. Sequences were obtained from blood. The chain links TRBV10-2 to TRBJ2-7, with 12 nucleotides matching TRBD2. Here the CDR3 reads CASSVLAGGKAYEQYF. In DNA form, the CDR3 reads TGCGCCAGCAGTGTCCTAGCGGGGGGGAAAGCCTACGAGCAGTACTTC.